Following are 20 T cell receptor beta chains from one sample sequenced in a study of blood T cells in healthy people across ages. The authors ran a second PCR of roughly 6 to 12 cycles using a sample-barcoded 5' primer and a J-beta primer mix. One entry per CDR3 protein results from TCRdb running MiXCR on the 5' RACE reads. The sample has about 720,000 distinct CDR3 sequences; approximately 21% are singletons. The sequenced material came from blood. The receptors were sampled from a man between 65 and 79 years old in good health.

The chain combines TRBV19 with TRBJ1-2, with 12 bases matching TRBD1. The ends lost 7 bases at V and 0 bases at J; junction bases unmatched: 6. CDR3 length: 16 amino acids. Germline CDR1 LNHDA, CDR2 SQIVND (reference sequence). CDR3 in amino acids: CASTGDRGHSNYGYTF. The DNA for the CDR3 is TGTGCCAGTACAGGGGACAGGGGGCATTCTAACTATGGCTACACCTTC. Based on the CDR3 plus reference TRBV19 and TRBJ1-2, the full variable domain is DGGITQSPKYLFRKEGQNVTLSCEQNLNHDAMYWYRQDPGQGLRLIYYSQIVNDFQKGDIAEGYSVSREKKESFPLTVTSAQKNPTAFYLCASTGDRGHSNYGYTFGSGTRLTVV.

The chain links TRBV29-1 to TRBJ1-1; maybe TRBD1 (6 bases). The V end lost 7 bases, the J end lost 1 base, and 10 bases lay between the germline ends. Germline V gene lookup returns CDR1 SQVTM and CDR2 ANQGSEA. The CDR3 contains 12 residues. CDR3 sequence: CSARDTNTEAFF. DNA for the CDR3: TGCAGCGCGCGGGACACGAACACTGAAGCTTTCTTT.

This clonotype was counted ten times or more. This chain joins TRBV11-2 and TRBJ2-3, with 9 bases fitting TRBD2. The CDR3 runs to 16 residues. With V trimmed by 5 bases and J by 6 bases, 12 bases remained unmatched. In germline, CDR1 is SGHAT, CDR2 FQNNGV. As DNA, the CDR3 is TGTGCCAGCAGCCAGGGCGGCGGGGGGGAGGTGGATACGCAGTATTTT. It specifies CASSQGGGGEVDTQYF.

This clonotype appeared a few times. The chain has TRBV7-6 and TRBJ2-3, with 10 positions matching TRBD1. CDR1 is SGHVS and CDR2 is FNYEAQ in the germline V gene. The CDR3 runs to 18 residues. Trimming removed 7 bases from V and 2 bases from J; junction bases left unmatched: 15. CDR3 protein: CASKRLRDRGTNTDTQYF. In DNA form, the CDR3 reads TGTGCCAGCAAACGGTTACGGGACAGGGGAACAAACACAGATACGCAGTATTTT.

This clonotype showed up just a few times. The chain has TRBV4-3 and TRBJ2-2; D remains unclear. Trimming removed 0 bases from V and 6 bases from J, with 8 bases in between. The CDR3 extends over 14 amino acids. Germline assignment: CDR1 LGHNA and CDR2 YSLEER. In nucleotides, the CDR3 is TGCGCCAGCAGCCAAGATTGGGTGGCCGGGGAGCTGTTTTTT. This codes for CASSQDWVAGELFF.

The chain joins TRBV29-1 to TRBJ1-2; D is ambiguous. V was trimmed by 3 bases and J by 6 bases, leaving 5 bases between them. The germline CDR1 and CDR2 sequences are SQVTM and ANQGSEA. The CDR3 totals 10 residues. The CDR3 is CSVDGNGYTF. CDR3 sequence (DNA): TGCAGCGTTGATGGGAATGGCTACACCTTC. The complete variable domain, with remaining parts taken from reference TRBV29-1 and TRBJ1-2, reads SAVISQKPSRDICQRGTSLTIQCQVDSQVTMMFWYRQQPGQSLTLIATANQGSEATYESGFVIDKFPISRPNLTFSTLTVSNMSPEDSSIYLCSVDGNGYTFGSGTRLTVV.

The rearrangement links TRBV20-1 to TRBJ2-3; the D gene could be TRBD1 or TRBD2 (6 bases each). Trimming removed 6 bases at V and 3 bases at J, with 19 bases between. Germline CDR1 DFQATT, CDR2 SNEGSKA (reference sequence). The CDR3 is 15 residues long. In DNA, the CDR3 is TGCAGTGCGCTGGGCAGGGGACTTCGGACAGATACGCAGTATTTT. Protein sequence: CSALGRGLRTDTQYF.

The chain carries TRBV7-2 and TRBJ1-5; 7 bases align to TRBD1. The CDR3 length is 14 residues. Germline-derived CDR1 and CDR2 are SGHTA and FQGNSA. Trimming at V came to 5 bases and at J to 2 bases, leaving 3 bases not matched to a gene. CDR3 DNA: TGTGCCAGCAGCGACAGGGTTCGCAATCAGCCCCAGCATTTT. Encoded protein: CASSDRVRNQPQHF.

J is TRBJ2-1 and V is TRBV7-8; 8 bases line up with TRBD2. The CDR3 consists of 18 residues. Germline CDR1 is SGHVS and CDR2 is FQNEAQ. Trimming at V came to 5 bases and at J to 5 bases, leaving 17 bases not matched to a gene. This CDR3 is CASSAFRGAGGIDNEQFF. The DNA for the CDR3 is TGTGCCAGCAGCGCCTTCCGGGGGGCGGGAGGTATCGACAATGAGCAGTTCTTC. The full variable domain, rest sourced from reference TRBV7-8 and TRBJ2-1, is GAGVSQSPRYKVAKRGQDVALRCDPISGHVSLFWYQQALGQGPEFLTYFQNEAQLDKSGLPSDRFFAERPEGSVSTLKIQRTQQEDSAVYLCASSAFRGAGGIDNEQFFGPGTRLTVL.

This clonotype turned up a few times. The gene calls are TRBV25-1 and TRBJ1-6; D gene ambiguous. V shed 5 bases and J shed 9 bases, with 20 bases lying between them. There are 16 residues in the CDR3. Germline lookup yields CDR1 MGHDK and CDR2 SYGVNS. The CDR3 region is CASSPPGRAGGSPLHF. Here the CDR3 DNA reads TGTGCCAGCAGTCCGCCCGGGAGGGCCGGCGGTTCACCCCTCCACTTT.

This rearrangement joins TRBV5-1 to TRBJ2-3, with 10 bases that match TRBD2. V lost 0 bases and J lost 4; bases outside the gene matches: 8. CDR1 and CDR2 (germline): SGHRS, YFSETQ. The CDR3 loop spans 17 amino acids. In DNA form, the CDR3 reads TGCGCCAGCAGCTTGGGTTCTAGCGGGAGTCTCGCAGATACGCAGTATTTT. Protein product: CASSLGSSGSLADTQYF.

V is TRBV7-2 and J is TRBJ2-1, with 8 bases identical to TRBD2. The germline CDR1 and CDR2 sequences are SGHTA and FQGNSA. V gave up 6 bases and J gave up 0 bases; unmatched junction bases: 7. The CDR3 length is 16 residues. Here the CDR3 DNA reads TGTGCCAGCAGTATTAGCGGGATTGGCTCCTACAATGAGCAGTTCTTC. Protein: CASSISGIGSYNEQFF.

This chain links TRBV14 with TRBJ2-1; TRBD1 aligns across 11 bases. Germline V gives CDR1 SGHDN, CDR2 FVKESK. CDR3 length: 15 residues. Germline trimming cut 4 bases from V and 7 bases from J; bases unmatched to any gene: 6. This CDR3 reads CASSPGTGGENEQFF. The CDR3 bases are TGTGCCAGCAGCCCCGGGACAGGGGGGGAAAATGAGCAGTTCTTC.

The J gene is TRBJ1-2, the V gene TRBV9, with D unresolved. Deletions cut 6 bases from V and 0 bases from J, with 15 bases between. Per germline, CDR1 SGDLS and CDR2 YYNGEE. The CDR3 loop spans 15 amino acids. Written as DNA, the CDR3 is TGTGCCAGCACCCCTCCGGGTAACACTAACTATGGCTACACCTTC. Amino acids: CASTPPGNTNYGYTF.

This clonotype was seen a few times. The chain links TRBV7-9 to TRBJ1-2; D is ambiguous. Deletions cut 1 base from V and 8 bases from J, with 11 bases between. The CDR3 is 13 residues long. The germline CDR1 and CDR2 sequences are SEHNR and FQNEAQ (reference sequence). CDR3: CASSLDTGSGYTF. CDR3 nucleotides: TGTGCCAGCAGCTTAGACACGGGATCCGGCTACACCTTC. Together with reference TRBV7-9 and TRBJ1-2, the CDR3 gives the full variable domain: DTGVSQNPRHKITKRGQNVTFRCDPISEHNRLYWYRQTLGQGPEFLTYFQNEAQLEKSRLLSDRFSAERPKGSFSTLEIQRTEQGDSAMYLCASSLDTGSGYTFGSGTRLTVV.

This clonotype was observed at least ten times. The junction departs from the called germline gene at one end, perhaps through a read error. The CDR3 sequence is CSARGHSGQGTDYSYEQYF. CDR3 DNA: TGCAGTGCCAGAGGTCATTCTGGGCAAGGGACAGACTATTCCTACGAGCAGTACTTC. The chain has TRBV20-1 and TRBJ2-7; 7 bases match TRBD1. Germline V lookup: CDR1 DFQATT, CDR2 SNEGSKA (reference sequence). CDR3 length equals 19 residues.

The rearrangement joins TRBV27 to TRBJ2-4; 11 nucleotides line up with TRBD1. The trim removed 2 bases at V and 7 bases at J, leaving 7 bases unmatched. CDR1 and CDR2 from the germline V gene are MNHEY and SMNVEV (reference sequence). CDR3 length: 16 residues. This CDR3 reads CASSLKGTGGINIQYF. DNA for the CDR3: TGTGCCAGCAGTTTAAAAGGGACAGGGGGAATCAACATTCAGTACTTC.

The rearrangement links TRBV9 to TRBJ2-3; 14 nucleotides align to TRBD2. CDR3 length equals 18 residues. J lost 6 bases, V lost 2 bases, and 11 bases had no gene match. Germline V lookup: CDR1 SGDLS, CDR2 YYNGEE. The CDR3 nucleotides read TGTGCCAGCAGCGTGGATTGGACGGGACTAGCGGGGGTTGATACGCAGTATTTT. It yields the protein CASSVDWTGLAGVDTQYF.

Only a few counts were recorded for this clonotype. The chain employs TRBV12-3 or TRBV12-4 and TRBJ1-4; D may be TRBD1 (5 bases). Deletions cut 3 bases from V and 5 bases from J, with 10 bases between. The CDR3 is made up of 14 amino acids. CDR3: CASSLGLRNEKLFF. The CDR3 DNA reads TGTGCCAGCAGTTTGGGACTTCGAAATGAAAAACTGTTTTTT.

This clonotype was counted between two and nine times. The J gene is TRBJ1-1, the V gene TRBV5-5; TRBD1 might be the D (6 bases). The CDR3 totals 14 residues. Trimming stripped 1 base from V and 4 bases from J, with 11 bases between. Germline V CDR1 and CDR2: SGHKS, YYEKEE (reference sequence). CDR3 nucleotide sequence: TGTGCCAGCAGCTTGACAGGGCTTCGCACTGAAGCTTTCTTT. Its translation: CASSLTGLRTEAFF.